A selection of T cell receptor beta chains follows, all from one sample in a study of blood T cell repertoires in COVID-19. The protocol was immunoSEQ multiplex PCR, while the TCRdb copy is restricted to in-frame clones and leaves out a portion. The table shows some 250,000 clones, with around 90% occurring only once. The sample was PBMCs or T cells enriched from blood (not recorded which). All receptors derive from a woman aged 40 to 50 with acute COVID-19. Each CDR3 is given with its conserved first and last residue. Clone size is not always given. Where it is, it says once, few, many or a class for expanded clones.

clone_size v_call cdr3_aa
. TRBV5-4 CASTTGQNTEAFF
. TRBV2 CASSEEQGKTQYF
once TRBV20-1 CSARRSPGETF
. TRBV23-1 CASSRGAPPLHF
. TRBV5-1 CASRTTGRAEAFF
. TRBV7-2 CASSLAGTGGGAKGYTF
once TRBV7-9 CASSTAPGQSTSGNTIYF
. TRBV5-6 CASSYPDMTGDNQPQHF
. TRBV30 CAWKGEDNSPLHF
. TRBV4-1 CASSQLAGISQETQYF